A selection of T cell receptor beta chains follows, all from one sample in a study of shared clonotypes between healthy human individuals. Sequenced by immunoSEQ multiplex PCR; TCRdb stores in-frame clones only, minus some. Among a few million clones listed, approximately 96% were seen once. Sequencing was performed on naive CD4+ T cells sorted from blood. The source is a man aged 18 to 30 in good health. CDR3s include the opening cysteine and the closing phenylalanine or tryptophan. D genes are given only for firm matches. Where a row states a size, it is once, few, many or the class of an expanded clone; other rows omit it.

cdr3_aa: CASRRQGAGNTIYF
cdr3_nt: TGTGCCAGCAGACGACAGGGGGCTGGAAACACCATATATTTT
clone_size: NA
d_call: TRBD1
v_call: TRBV6-5
j_call: TRBJ1-3

cdr3_aa: CASSHGTRGDTGELFF
cdr3_nt: TGTGCCAGCAGCCATGGCACCAGAGGTGACACCGGGGAGCTGTTTTTT
clone_size: NA
d_call: NA
v_call: TRBV7-9
j_call: TRBJ2-2

cdr3_aa: CASSVEPRNSPLHF
cdr3_nt: TGTGCCAGCAGCGTTGAGCCGAGAAATTCACCCCTCCACTTT
clone_size: few
d_call: NA
v_call: TRBV9
j_call: TRBJ1-6

cdr3_aa: CSAEGSGGPYEQYF
cdr3_nt: TGCAGCGCAGAAGGTAGCGGAGGCCCCTACGAGCAGTACTTC
clone_size: NA
d_call: NA
v_call: TRBV29-1
j_call: TRBJ2-7

cdr3_aa: CASRDTGSGANVLTF
cdr3_nt: TGTGCCAGCAGGGATACAGGCTCGGGGGCCAACGTCCTGACTTTC
clone_size: NA
d_call: NA
v_call: TRBV5-4
j_call: TRBJ2-6

cdr3_aa: CASSDRWYGYTF
cdr3_nt: TGTGCCAGCAGCGACAGGTGGTATGGCTACACCTTC
clone_size: few
d_call: NA
v_call: TRBV6-6
j_call: TRBJ1-2

cdr3_aa: CASSLIGQGSYEQYF
cdr3_nt: TGTGCCAGCAGTTTAATTGGTCAGGGGTCCTACGAGCAGTACTTC
clone_size: NA
d_call: NA
v_call: TRBV27
j_call: TRBJ2-7

cdr3_aa: CASSDNYPNTGELFF
cdr3_nt: TGTGCCAGCAGTGACAACTACCCGAACACCGGGGAGCTGTTTTTT
clone_size: NA
d_call: NA
v_call: TRBV6-4
j_call: TRBJ2-2

cdr3_aa: CASSLRDGDQPQHF
cdr3_nt: TGTGCCAGCAGCTTGCGGGACGGAGATCAGCCCCAGCATTTT
clone_size: NA
d_call: NA
v_call: TRBV7-2
j_call: TRBJ1-5

cdr3_aa: CATNRGKDEQYF
cdr3_nt: TGTGCCACCAACAGGGGGAAAGACGAGCAGTACTTC
clone_size: NA
d_call: TRBD1
v_call: TRBV6-1
j_call: TRBJ2-7

cdr3_aa: CASSQVGSTGELFF
cdr3_nt: TGCGCCAGCAGCCAAGTGGGTAGCACCGGGGAGCTGTTTTTT
clone_size: NA
d_call: NA
v_call: TRBV4-3
j_call: TRBJ2-2

cdr3_aa: CASTNRGQNGYTF
cdr3_nt: TGTGCCAGCACCAACAGGGGTCAGAATGGCTACACCTTC
clone_size: NA
d_call: TRBD1
v_call: TRBV6-5
j_call: TRBJ1-2